In this sample, the clone carrying this T cell receptor beta chain turned up a few times. Its matching antigen is unknown. This specimen comes from a study of identical twins. Findings and caveats of the study: Abundant beta clonotypes from cord blood had fewer insertions, unlike memory repertoires, which showed none. Twin-shared out-of-frame alpha sequences were enriched for low generation probability. Compared with models, monozygotic twins showed more out-of-frame TCR alpha sharing.

Each CDR3 protein is one row after TCRdb ran MiXCR on the 5' RACE reads. The sample carries approximately 530,000 distinct CDR3 sequences, around 22% recorded once. The CDR3 runs to 12 residues. The germline gives CDR1 KGHSH, CDR2 LQKENI. The V gene lost 0 bases and the J gene lost 12 bases, with 9 bases spanning the gap. The same data also went into a second study, on yellow fever vaccine responses in identical twins. That source notes: Convergence reportedly seemed to mark part of the twins' vaccine T cell response, with personalization marking the rest.

The origin of this receptor is a young woman in good health. Sequencing input: CD4+ T cells sorted from blood. This chain connects TRBV18 to TRBJ2-1; D is unclear. CDR3 sequence reads: CASSPPGFVQFF. CDR3 in DNA: TGTGCCAGCTCACCACCGGGGTTCGTGCAGTTCTTC. The entire variable domain, with the rest obtained from reference TRBV18 and TRBJ2-1, is as follows: NAGVMQNPRHLVRRRGQEARLRCSPMKGHSHVYWYRQLPEEGLKFMVYLQKENIIDESGMPKERFSAEFPKEGPSILRIQQVVRGDSAAYFCASSPPGFVQFFGPGTRLTVL.